These T cell receptor beta chains were read from a single sample in a study of T cells expressing NK-cell markers. TCRdb reprocessed the 5' RACE reads, with one entry per CDR3 protein and no DNA. The ten top clones account for roughly 3.6%, within a sample of 550,000 or so distinct CDR3 sequences. The source material was blood T cells: a sorted CD56 or NKG2C T cell subset, CD4+ or CD8+ T cells, or bulk PBMC T cells (not recorded which). The receptors derive from a young man in good health. CDR3s include the opening cysteine and the closing phenylalanine or tryptophan.

V gene	J gene	CDR3 protein
TRBV6-5	TRBJ2-3	CASSWDTKSTDTQYF
TRBV6-1	TRBJ1-1	CASSPTTGNTEAFF
TRBV11-2	TRBJ2-5	CASSLRQRQETQYF
TRBV29-1	TRBJ2-5	CSVGWGETQYF
TRBV6-5	TRBJ1-3	CASSYSGDLGNTIYF
TRBV27	TRBJ2-7	CASSLNGQSQYF
TRBV6-1	TRBJ2-2	CASRPGASTGELFF
TRBV7-9	TRBJ2-7	CASSLTDYEQYF
TRBV4-1	TRBJ2-1	CASSQGTTSEAEQFF
TRBV5-5	TRBJ2-1	CASTRLAGGSSSYNEQFF
TRBV7-3	TRBJ1-1	CASSLGGRSAEAFF
TRBV12-3/TRBV12-4	TRBJ1-5	CASIGQGSYSNQPQHF
TRBV6-1	TRBJ1-3	CASRWLYGNTIYF
TRBV10-3	TRBJ1-2	CAIKRTNGYTF
TRBV7-6	TRBJ1-6	CASSLGGSRPLHF
TRBV28	TRBJ2-1	CASSLRLASDEQFF
TRBV7-9	TRBJ2-7	CASSLKQGPLVEQYF
TRBV20-1	TRBJ2-3	CSAREVSDTQYF
TRBV12-3/TRBV12-4	TRBJ1-5	CASRPSLENQPQHF
TRBV12-3/TRBV12-4	TRBJ2-3	CASMKGLAGYPSTDTQYF
TRBV29-1	TRBJ2-5	CSVAWGAKGETQYF
TRBV28	TRBJ2-7	CASTPGTGDEQYF
TRBV20-1	TRBJ2-3	CSARGTSGFWYF
TRBV3-1	TRBJ2-1	CASSQHKGRSGKEFF
TRBV27	TRBJ2-1	CASSSLGLAAHKGQFF
TRBV30	TRBJ2-6	CAWRLKSGANVLTF
TRBV20-1	TRBJ2-4	CSATTGTKYQNIQYF
TRBV24-1	TRBJ2-3	CATSEPDIDTQYF
TRBV4-3	TRBJ2-7	CASSQIAGPFVYEQYF
TRBV21-1	TRBJ1-6	CASSKDRVGNSPLHF
TRBV20-1	TRBJ2-7	CSARDRLRTAGREQYF
TRBV12-3/TRBV12-4	TRBJ2-3	CASSLSGGDTDTQYF
TRBV12-3/TRBV12-4	TRBJ2-5	CASSRRVQETQYF
TRBV7-9	TRBJ2-5	CASSLSREQLETQYF
TRBV29-1	TRBJ2-3	CSVGTAVTDTQYF
TRBV11-1	TRBJ2-2	CASSRTGDNTGELFF
TRBV20-1	TRBJ2-6	CSASTISGANVLTF
TRBV24-1	TRBJ2-3	CATSVDPGLADTQYF
TRBV7-6	TRBJ1-5	CASSRTGGGQPQHF
TRBV12-5	TRBJ2-1	CASGLVREGGQFF
TRBV11-2	TRBJ2-6	CASSFTSGLGTGANVLTF
TRBV5-1	TRBJ2-5	CASSSSPQGQGETQYF
TRBV6-2/TRBV6-3	TRBJ2-2	CAISRTGSGELFF
TRBV4-2	TRBJ2-3	CASSQETLAGGDTQYF
TRBV6-1	TRBJ2-6	CASWRPGSGANVLTF
TRBV4-3	TRBJ2-7	CASSQERGYEQYF
TRBV20-1	TRBJ2-1	CSARNRERQPAHTYNEQFF
TRBV12-3/TRBV12-4	TRBJ2-1	CASSLTDPNNEQFF
TRBV6-1	TRBJ1-4	CASSLTGAEKLFF
TRBV28	TRBJ2-1	CASSQQGGGEQFF
TRBV19	TRBJ2-3	CASSMLAGVTDTQYF
TRBV5-6	TRBJ2-6	CASSSGHLGSGANVLTF
TRBV6-1	TRBJ1-6	CASSAKTGGSNNSPLHF
TRBV5-5	TRBJ2-5	CASRNFRGDQETQYF
TRBV2	TRBJ2-1	CASRIKGGLAGGNEQFF
TRBV21-1	TRBJ2-5	CASSKGQTQETQYF
TRBV14	TRBJ2-1	CASSQDPGWSGEQFF
TRBV10-3	TRBJ2-7	CAISDERRGDEQYF
TRBV6-2/TRBV6-3	TRBJ2-1	CASSFGLAGVGEQFF